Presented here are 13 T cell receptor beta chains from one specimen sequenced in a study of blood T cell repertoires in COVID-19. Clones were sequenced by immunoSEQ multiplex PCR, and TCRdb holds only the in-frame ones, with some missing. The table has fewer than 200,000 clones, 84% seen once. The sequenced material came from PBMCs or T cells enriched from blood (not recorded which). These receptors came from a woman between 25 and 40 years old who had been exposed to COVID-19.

The CDR3 here is CASSPNREGGEQYF. The CDR3 region has the DNA TGTGCCAGCTCACCAAACAGGGAGGGCGGCGAGCAGTACTTC. The chain carries TRBV18 and TRBJ2-7; D is possibly TRBD2 (7 bases). The CDR3 extends over 14 amino acids. Germline V gene sequence: CDR1 KGHSH, CDR2 LQKENI. Trimming left V 2 bases short and J 6 bases short, with 14 bases between.

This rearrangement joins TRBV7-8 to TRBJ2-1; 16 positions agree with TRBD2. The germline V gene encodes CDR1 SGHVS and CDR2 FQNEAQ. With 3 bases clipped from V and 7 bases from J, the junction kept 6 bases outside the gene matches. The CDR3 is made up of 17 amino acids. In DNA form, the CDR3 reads TGTGCCAGCAGCTTCGGGACTAGCGGGGGGGCGGTAAATGAGCAGTTCTTC. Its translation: CASSFGTSGGAVNEQFF.

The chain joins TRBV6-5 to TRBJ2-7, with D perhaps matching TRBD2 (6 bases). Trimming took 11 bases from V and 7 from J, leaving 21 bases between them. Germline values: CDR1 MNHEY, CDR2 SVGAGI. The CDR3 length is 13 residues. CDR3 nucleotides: TGTGCCGCCAAAAGATACGGGGCGGGGGAGCAGTACTTC. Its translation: CAAKRYGAGEQYF.

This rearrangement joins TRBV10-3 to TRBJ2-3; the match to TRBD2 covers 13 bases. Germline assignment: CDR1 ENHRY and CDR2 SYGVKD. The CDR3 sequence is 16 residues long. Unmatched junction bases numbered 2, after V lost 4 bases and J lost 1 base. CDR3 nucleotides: TGTGCCATCAGTGTCGGACTAGCGGGGGGCACAGATACGCAGTATTTT. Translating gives CAISVGLAGGTDTQYF.

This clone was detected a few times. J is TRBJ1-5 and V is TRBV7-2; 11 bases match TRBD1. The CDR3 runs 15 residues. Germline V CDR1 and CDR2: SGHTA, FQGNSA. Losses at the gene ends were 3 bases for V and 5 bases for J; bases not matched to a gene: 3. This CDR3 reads CASSLRTGGDQPQHF. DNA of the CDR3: TGTGCCAGCAGCTTGAGGACAGGGGGCGATCAGCCCCAGCATTTT.

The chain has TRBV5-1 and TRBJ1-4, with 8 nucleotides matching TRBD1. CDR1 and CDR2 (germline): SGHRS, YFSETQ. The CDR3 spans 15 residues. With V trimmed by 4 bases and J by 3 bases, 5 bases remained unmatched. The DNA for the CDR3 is TGCGCCAGCAGCGCCCAACAGGGGGCTAATGAAAAACTGTTTTTT. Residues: CASSAQQGANEKLFF.

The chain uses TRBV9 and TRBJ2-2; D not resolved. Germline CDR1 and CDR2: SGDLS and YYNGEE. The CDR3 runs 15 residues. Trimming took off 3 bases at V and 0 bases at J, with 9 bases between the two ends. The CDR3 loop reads CASSDQASNTGELFF. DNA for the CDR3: TGTGCCAGCAGCGACCAGGCCTCGAACACCGGGGAGCTGTTTTTT.

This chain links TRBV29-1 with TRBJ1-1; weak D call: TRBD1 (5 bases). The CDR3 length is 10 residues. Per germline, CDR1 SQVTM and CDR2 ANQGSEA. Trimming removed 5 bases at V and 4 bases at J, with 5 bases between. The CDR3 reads CSVQGTEAFF. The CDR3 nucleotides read TGCAGCGTTCAGGGCACTGAAGCTTTCTTT.

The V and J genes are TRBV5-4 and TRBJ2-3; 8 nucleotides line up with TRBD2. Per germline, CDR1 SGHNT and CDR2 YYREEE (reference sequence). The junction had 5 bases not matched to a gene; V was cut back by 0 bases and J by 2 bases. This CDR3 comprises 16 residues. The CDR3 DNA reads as TGTGCCAGCAGCTTGGTGGGTAGCGGGGCCACAGATACGCAGTATTTT. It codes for CASSLVGSGATDTQYF.

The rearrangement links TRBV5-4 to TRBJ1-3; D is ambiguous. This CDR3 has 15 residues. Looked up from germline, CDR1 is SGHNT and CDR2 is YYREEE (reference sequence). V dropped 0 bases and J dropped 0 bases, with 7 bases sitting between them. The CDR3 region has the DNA TGTGCCAGCAGCTTGGTGGGCCCCTCTGGAAACACCATATATTTT. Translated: CASSLVGPSGNTIYF. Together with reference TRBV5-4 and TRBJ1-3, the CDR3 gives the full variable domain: ETGVTQSPTHLIKTRGQQVTLRCSSQSGHNTVSWYQQALGQGPQFIFQYYREEENGRGNFPPRFSGLQFPNYSSELNVNALELDDSALYLCASSLVGPSGNTIYFGEGSWLTVV.

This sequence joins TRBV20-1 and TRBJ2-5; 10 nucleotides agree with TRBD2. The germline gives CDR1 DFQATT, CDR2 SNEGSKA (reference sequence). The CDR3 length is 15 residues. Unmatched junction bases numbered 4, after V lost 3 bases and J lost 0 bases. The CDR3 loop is CSASGSGGHQETQYF. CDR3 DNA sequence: TGCAGTGCTAGTGGTAGCGGGGGGCACCAAGAGACCCAGTACTTC.

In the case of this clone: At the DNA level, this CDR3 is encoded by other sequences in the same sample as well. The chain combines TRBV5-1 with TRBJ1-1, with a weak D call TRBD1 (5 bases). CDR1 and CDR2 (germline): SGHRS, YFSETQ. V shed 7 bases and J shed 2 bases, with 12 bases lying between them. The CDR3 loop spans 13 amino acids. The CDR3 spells CASSLRVNTEAFF. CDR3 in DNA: TGCGCCAGCTCCCTCAGGGTTAACACTGAAGCTTTCTTT.

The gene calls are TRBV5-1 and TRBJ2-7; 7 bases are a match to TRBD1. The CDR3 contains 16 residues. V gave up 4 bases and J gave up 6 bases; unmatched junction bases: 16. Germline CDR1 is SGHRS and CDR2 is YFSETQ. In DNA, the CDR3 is TGCGCCAGCAGCAAAACACCAGGGGGATTGTTGGGCGAGCAGTACTTC. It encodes CASSKTPGGLLGEQYF.